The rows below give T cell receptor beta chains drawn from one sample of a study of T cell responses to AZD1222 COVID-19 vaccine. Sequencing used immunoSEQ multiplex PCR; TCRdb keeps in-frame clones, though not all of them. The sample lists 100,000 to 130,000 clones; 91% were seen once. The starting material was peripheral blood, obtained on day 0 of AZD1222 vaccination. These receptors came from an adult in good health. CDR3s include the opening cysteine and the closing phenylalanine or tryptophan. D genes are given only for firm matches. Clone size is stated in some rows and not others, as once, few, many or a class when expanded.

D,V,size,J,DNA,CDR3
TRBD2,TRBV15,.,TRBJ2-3,TGTGCCACCAGCAGAGATGGGACTAGCGGGGCAGATACGCAGTATTTT,CATSRDGTSGADTQYF
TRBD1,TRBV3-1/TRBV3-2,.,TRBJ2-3,TGTGCCAGCAGCCAAGGCGGGACAGGTCAGGATACGCAGTATTTT,CASSQGGTGQDTQYF
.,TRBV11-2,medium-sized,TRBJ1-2,TGTGCCAGCAGCTACTATCCCGGGAGCTCTGGCGGCTACACCTTC,CASSYYPGSSGGYTF
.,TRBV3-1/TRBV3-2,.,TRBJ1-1,TGTGCCAGCCTGGGTTGGAACACTGAAGCTTTCTTT,CASLGWNTEAFF
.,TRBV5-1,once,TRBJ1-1,TGCGCCATGAACACAGACACTGAAGCTTTCTTT,CAMNTDTEAFF
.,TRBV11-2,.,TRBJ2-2,TGTGCCTCGCGGGGGAACACCGGGGAGCTGTTTTTT,CASRGNTGELFF
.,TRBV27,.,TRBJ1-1,TGTGCCAGCAGTTTACCGGGGTCGAACACTGAAGCTTTCTTT,CASSLPGSNTEAFF
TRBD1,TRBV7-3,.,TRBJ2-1,TGTGCCAGCAGCAGAACCGACAGGGATGAGCAGTTCTTC,CASSRTDRDEQFF
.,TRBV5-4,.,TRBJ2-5,TGTGCCAGCAGCCGGATTCTAGAAGAGACCCAGTACTTC,CASSRILEETQYF
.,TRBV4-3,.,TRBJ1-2,TGCGCCAGCAGCCGAGGGGGATCCAACTATGGCTACACCTTC,CASSRGGSNYGYTF
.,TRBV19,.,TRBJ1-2,TGTGCCAGTACCACGAACTATGGCTACACCTTC,CASTTNYGYTF
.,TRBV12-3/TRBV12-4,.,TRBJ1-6,TGTGCCAGCAGTTTAGGAAGGGGACCCCTCCACTTT,CASSLGRGPLHF
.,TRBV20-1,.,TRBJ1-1,TGCAGTGCTAGAGAAGAAGCTGAAGCTTTCTTT,CSAREEAEAFF
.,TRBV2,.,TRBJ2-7,TGTGCCAGCAGTGTAGAGGGAACAGGTGCCTACGAGCAGTACTTC,CASSVEGTGAYEQYF
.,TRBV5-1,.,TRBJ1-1,TGCGCCAGCAGCCAGGGGCGTACGATGAACACTGAAGCTTTCTTT,CASSQGRTMNTEAFF
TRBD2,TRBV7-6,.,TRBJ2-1,TGTGCCAGCAGCTTACCAGTAGCGGGGGGTACCTCGCTGGGTGAGCAGTTCTTC,CASSLPVAGGTSLGEQFF
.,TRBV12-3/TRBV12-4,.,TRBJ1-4,TGTGCCAGCAGTTTTGGTCGGAGTGAAAAACTGTTTTTT,CASSFGRSEKLFF
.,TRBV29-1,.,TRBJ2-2,TGCAGCGTTTTTCAAAACACCGGGGAGCTGTTTTTT,CSVFQNTGELFF
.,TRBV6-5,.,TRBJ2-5,TGTGCCAGCACCTTACGGGAGACCCAGTACTTC,CASTLRETQYF
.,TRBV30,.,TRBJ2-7,TGTGCCTACCGACTAGTGGCTTTTGGAGAGCAGTACTTC,CAYRLVAFGEQYF
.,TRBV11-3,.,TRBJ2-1,TGTGCCAGCAGCTTAGATGGGAGGGGGGGCCTTGATGAGCAGTTCTTC,CASSLDGRGGLDEQFF
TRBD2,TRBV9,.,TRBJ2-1,TGTGCCAGCAGCACCACGGGTAGCGGGGCCGCTGAGCAGTTCTTC,CASSTTGSGAAEQFF
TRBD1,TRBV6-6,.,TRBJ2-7,TGTGCCAGCAGTTACTCCAGGTCCACAGGGGATTACGAGCAGTACTTC,CASSYSRSTGDYEQYF
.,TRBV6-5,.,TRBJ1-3,TGTGCCAGCAGACCAGGGGAAATCCACACCATATATTTT,CASRPGEIHTIYF
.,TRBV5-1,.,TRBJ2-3,TGCGCCAGCAGCTTGAGAGGGTATGGGCCAGATACGCAGTATTTT,CASSLRGYGPDTQYF
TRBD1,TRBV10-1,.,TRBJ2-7,TGCGCCACTCCGGCCACACAGGGGGCTAGTCTCGAGCAGTACTTC,CATPATQGASLEQYF
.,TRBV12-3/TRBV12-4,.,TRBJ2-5,TGTGCCAGCACCCGGACCAAGGAAGAGACCCAGTACTTC,CASTRTKEETQYF
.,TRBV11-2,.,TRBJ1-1,TGTGCCAGCAGCTTAGGGCAGGTTAAAGCTTTCTTT,CASSLGQVKAFF
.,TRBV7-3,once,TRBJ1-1,TGTGCCAGCAGCTTAACGGGTGGAGGGGTGAACACTGAAGCTTTCTTT,CASSLTGGGVNTEAFF
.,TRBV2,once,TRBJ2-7,TGTGCCAGCAGTGAAATGTCCTACGAGCAGTACTTC,CASSEMSYEQYF
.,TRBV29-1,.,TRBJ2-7,TGCAGCGCTGTCGACAGCTCCTACGAGCAGTACTTC,CSAVDSSYEQYF
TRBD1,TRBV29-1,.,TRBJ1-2,TGCAGCGTCGGAACAGGGGCGGGTGGCTACACCTTC,CSVGTGAGGYTF
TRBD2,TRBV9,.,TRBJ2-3,TGTGCCAGCAGCGTAGGGGTAGCGGGGGGCGGAGGAGATACGCAGTATTTT,CASSVGVAGGGGDTQYF
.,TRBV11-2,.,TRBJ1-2,TGTGCCAGCAGCTTACGCGGCGTTAACTATGGCTACACCTTC,CASSLRGVNYGYTF
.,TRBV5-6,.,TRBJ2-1,TGTGCCAGCAGAAGGTTGGGGCCGGATAACAATGAGCAGTTCTTC,CASRRLGPDNNEQFF
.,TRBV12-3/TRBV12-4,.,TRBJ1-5,TGTGCCAGCGGGGGTTTTCAGCCCCAGCATTTT,CASGGFQPQHF